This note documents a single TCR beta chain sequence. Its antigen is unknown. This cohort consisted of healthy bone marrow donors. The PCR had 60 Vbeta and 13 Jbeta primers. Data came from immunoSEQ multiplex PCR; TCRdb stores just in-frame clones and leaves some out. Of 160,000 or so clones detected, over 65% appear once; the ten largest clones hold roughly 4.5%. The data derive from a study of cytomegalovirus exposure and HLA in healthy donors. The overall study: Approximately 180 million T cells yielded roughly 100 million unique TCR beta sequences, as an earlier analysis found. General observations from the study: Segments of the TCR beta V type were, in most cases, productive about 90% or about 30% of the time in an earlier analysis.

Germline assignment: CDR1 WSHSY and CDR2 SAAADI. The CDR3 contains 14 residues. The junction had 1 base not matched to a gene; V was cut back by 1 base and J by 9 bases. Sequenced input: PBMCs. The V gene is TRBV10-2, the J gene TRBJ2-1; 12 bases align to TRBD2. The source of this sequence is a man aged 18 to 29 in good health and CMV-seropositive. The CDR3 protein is CASSELGLAGEQFF. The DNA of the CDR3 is TGCGCCAGCAGTGAGTTGGGACTAGCGGGTGAGCAGTTCTTC.